This TCR beta chain is drawn from a study of blood T cells in healthy people across ages. This clonotype was detected ten times or more. Its antigen is not identified. Study-wide points: Diversity was higher, and naive CD4+ cells more numerous, in long-lived donors than in aged donors.

This CDR3 region has 13 residues. Germline V gives CDR1 SGHTA, CDR2 FQGNSA. Between the trimmed V and J ends, which lost 7 bases and 0 bases, there was a span of 9 bases. Then a second PCR, running roughly 7 to 11 cycles, was carried out with a sample-barcoded 5' primer and a J-beta primer mix. Each cDNA was tagged by a template-switch adaptor containing 12 random nucleotides. TCRdb independently ran MiXCR on the 5' RACE reads; one entry per CDR3 protein. The sample holds around 1.7 million distinct CDR3 sequences; about 28% are singletons and the top ten take around 7.7%. Researchers isolated at least 7 million PBMCs per sample.

The source is a woman in her 30s in good health. Sequencing was performed on blood. The chain joins TRBV7-2 to TRBJ2-5; D is uncertain. CDR3 sequence: CASTPADQETQYF. For the CDR3, the DNA is TGTGCCAGCACACCTGCGGACCAAGAGACCCAGTACTTC.